What follows describes a single TCR beta chain. Its antigen is unidentified. This specimen comes from a study of spatial heterogeneity in lung cancer. Overall study context: Across the raw uncorrected reads, a unique TCR and UMI combination was observed, on average, more than ten times. Whole-study findings and limits: Detection of ubiquitous tumor TCRs in blood was higher at resection than follow-up.

The library protocol tagged each TCR cDNA with a unique molecular identifier. Using its own MiXCR run on the 5' RACE reads, TCRdb lists one record per CDR3 protein. The sample holds approximately 39,000 distinct CDR3 sequences, roughly 6.5% seen once. Time point denoted: sample taken at primary tumor resection. Without sorting, whole RNA was sequenced from tumor, nontumor lung or frozen PBMC. CDR1 is MGHRA and CDR2 is YSYEKL in the germline V gene. The CDR3 has 13 residues. Trimming pared 0 bases from V and 8 bases from J, leaving 11 bases between. This sequence originates from a female donor with early-stage non-small cell lung cancer. This sequence joins TRBV4-1 and TRBJ2-7, with D tentatively TRBD1 or TRBD2 (5 bases each). The source material was PBMCs, sampled at surgery. As DNA, the CDR3 is TGCGCCAGCAGCCAAGAGGGGGATCTACAGCAGTACTTC. This gives the protein CASSQEGDLQQYF.